A single sample is the source of the 4 T cell receptor beta chains below, sequenced in a study of brain T cells in children with intractable seizures. As to time point: blood from clinic visit 5 months post-surgery; TSC patient then seizure free. TCRdb keeps only in-frame clones here, not all; method: immunoSEQ multiplex PCR. Among about 350,000 clones listed, more than 85% were seen once. Sequences were derived from peripheral blood, sampled less than 6 months after surgery. The receptors were gathered from a boy younger than two with tuberous sclerosis and intractable seizures.

The chain couples TRBV6-8 to TRBJ1-5, with a tentative D call TRBD1 (6 bases). CDR1 MNHGY and CDR2 SAAAGT come from the germline V gene. The CDR3 is 15 residues long. V lost 2 bases to trimming and J lost 5 bases, with 13 bases between them. This chain's CDR3 is CASSYGAGADQPQHF. CDR3 nucleotide sequence: TGTGCCAGCAGTTACGGGGCAGGGGCGGATCAGCCCCAGCATTTT.

The rearrangement links TRBV6-1 to TRBJ1-5; perhaps TRBD1 as D (6 bases). V was pared by 1 base and J by 4 bases, with 8 bases between. This CDR3 has 14 amino acids. Germline assignment: CDR1 MNHNS and CDR2 SASEGT. This chain's CDR3 is CASSEGGANQPQHF. The CDR3 bases are TGTGCCAGCAGTGAAGGGGGGGCAAATCAGCCCCAGCATTTT.

The chain recombines TRBV25-1 with TRBJ1-6, with 9 bases identical to TRBD1. Looked up from germline, CDR1 is MGHDK and CDR2 is SYGVNS. Unmatched junction bases numbered 8, after V lost 5 bases and J lost 12 bases. This CDR3 has 14 residues. The CDR3 DNA is TGTGCCAGCAGTTTGGGGACAGGGAGAGGACCCCTCCACTTT. Translating gives CASSLGTGRGPLHF.

The J gene is TRBJ2-7, the V gene TRBV14; TRBD1 might be the D (6 bases). Trimming stripped 4 bases from V and 3 bases from J, with 13 bases between. The germline CDR1 and CDR2 sequences are SGHDN and FVKESK. This CDR3 is built from 14 residues. The DNA of the CDR3 is TGTGCCAGCAGCCCCGCAGGGGCTCACTACGAGCAGTACTTC. Protein: CASSPAGAHYEQYF.